The rows below give T cell receptor beta chains drawn from one sample of a study of fetal regulatory T cell absence and autoimmunity. Measured with immunoSEQ multiplex PCR; TCRdb has only the in-frame clones, and not every one. The repertoire consists of 95,000 or so clones, with 72% occurring once and the leading ten covering roughly 2%. Sample: pancreas tissue. The receptors were gathered from a male donor with IPEX syndrome. The conserved cysteine and the conserved F or W are not part of the CDR3 here. The D gene is left open where the match is weak. Clone size is stated in some rows and not others, as once, few, many or a class when expanded.

clone size: .; J gene: TRBJ1-1; D gene: .; V gene: TRBV2; CDR3 protein: ASSTPMARENTEAF
clone size: few; J gene: TRBJ2-7; D gene: TRBD1; V gene: TRBV27; CDR3 protein: ASSPQGARYYEQY
clone size: .; J gene: TRBJ1-6; D gene: .; V gene: TRBV7-8; CDR3 protein: ASSLVSGALNSPLH
clone size: few; J gene: TRBJ1-2; D gene: .; V gene: TRBV5-4; CDR3 protein: ASSLGGAGYGYT
clone size: .; J gene: TRBJ2-3; D gene: TRBD2; V gene: TRBV5-6; CDR3 protein: ASSLELASTDTQY
clone size: .; J gene: TRBJ1-2; D gene: .; V gene: TRBV6-6; CDR3 protein: ASSYRYPSNYGYT
clone size: .; J gene: TRBJ2-7; D gene: .; V gene: TRBV27; CDR3 protein: ASSLRWEPEPYEQY
clone size: few; J gene: TRBJ2-7; D gene: TRBD1; V gene: TRBV7-2; CDR3 protein: ASSLGIGTGFYEQY
clone size: .; J gene: TRBJ1-2; D gene: TRBD1; V gene: TRBV27; CDR3 protein: ASKTGGADYGYT
clone size: .; J gene: TRBJ1-1; D gene: TRBD1; V gene: TRBV2; CDR3 protein: ASSPGTGGGNTEAF
clone size: .; J gene: TRBJ1-5; D gene: .; V gene: TRBV2; CDR3 protein: ASSEISGNQPQH
clone size: .; J gene: TRBJ1-2; D gene: TRBD1; V gene: TRBV12-5; CDR3 protein: ASGLRQGEEANYGYT
clone size: .; J gene: TRBJ1-2; D gene: TRBD1; V gene: TRBV4-1; CDR3 protein: ASSQDPATGRNGYT
clone size: .; J gene: TRBJ2-7; D gene: .; V gene: TRBV7-9; CDR3 protein: ASSLGLPLSHEQY
clone size: .; J gene: TRBJ2-7; D gene: TRBD2; V gene: TRBV7-9; CDR3 protein: ASSSLAGEAYEQY
clone size: .; J gene: TRBJ2-2; D gene: TRBD1; V gene: TRBV7-2; CDR3 protein: ASSPDRVAGELF
clone size: .; J gene: TRBJ2-1; D gene: .; V gene: TRBV25-1; CDR3 protein: ASSEPGINEQF
clone size: few; J gene: TRBJ1-6; D gene: .; V gene: TRBV6-5; CDR3 protein: ASRDWGSPLH
clone size: .; J gene: TRBJ2-5; D gene: TRBD2; V gene: TRBV7-9; CDR3 protein: ASRGLAGSQETQY
clone size: .; J gene: TRBJ1-6; D gene: TRBD1; V gene: TRBV7-6; CDR3 protein: ASSLGTGPSPLH
clone size: .; J gene: TRBJ2-3; D gene: TRBD2; V gene: TRBV6-5; CDR3 protein: ASGTSGADTQY
clone size: .; J gene: TRBJ2-5; D gene: TRBD1; V gene: TRBV7-7; CDR3 protein: ASSPGQGTTQY